A selection of T cell receptor beta chains follows, all from one sample in a study of blood T cell repertoires in COVID-19. Clones were read by immunoSEQ multiplex PCR, and TCRdb kept only the in-frame ones, dropping some. The data show 250,000 or so clones, over 70% seen once. Sequences were obtained from PBMCs or T cells enriched from blood (not recorded which). The origin of the receptors is a woman between 25 and 40 years old who had been exposed to COVID-19. Each CDR3 is given with its conserved first and last residue. The D gene is left open where the match is weak. Clone size is shown for a subset of rows, as once, few, many or a class of expanded clone.

clone size,D gene,V gene,CDR3 length,J gene,CDR3 protein,CDR3 DNA
.,TRBD2,TRBV7-9,15,TRBJ2-7,CASSLLSGSAYEQYF,TGTGCCAGCAGCCTACTTAGCGGGAGCGCCTACGAGCAGTACTTC
.,.,TRBV5-1,15,TRBJ1-2,CASSLAPGEGYGYTF,TGCGCCAGCAGCTTGGCCCCGGGGGAGGGCTATGGCTACACCTTC
.,TRBD2,TRBV28,16,TRBJ2-5,CASSFLVAGEDETQYF,TGTGCCAGCAGTTTTCTGGTAGCGGGAGAAGATGAGACCCAGTACTTC
.,TRBD2,TRBV27,16,TRBJ2-5,CASSFVSGSPWETQYF,TGTGCCAGCAGTTTTGTTAGCGGGAGCCCTTGGGAGACCCAGTACTTC
.,TRBD2,TRBV4-2,16,TRBJ2-7,CASSQGSGSGRSEQYF,TGTGCCAGCAGCCAAGGAAGCGGGAGCGGGAGAAGCGAGCAGTACTTC
once,.,TRBV5-1,15,TRBJ1-2,CASSLGAGLNYGYTF,TGCGCCAGCAGCTTGGGCGCAGGGCTTAACTATGGCTACACCTTC
.,TRBD2,TRBV24-1,13,TRBJ2-1,CATGTSGYNEQFF,TGTGCCACCGGGACTAGCGGGTACAATGAGCAGTTCTTC
.,TRBD2,TRBV6-5,15,TRBJ2-7,CASKVTSGSLHEQYF,TGTGCCAGCAAAGTGACTAGCGGGAGTCTCCACGAGCAGTACTTC
.,.,TRBV6-1,12,TRBJ1-1,CASSETGVAAFF,TGTGCCAGCAGTGAGACAGGAGTGGCAGCTTTCTTT
once,.,TRBV18,15,TRBJ2-2,CASSPRLVDAGELFF,TGTGCCAGCTCACCACGGCTAGTCGACGCCGGGGAGCTGTTTTTT
.,TRBD2,TRBV5-1,14,TRBJ2-1,CASSGGEQYNEQFF,TGCGCCAGCAGCGGGGGGGAGCAGTACAATGAGCAGTTCTTC
.,TRBD1,TRBV6-5,15,TRBJ2-5,CASSQTGAKQETQYF,TGTGCCAGCAGTCAAACAGGGGCCAAGCAAGAGACCCAGTACTTC
.,.,TRBV7-9,16,TRBJ2-3,CASSSRLGGRGDTQYF,TGTGCCAGCAGCTCGAGACTTGGGGGCCGAGGAGATACGCAGTATTTT
.,.,TRBV11-2,14,TRBJ2-2,CASSFTGRTGELFF,TGTGCCAGCAGCTTCACAGGGCGCACCGGGGAGCTGTTTTTT
.,.,TRBV30,13,TRBJ2-3,CAWSKSGTDTQYF,TGTGCCTGGAGTAAGAGCGGCACAGATACGCAGTATTTT
.,TRBD2,TRBV18,15,TRBJ2-3,CASSPLAGETDTQYF,TGTGCCAGCTCACCTCTAGCGGGAGAAACAGATACGCAGTATTTT
.,TRBD2,TRBV6-5,14,TRBJ2-1,CASSRGTSGRSYFF,TGTGCCAGCAGTCGAGGGACTAGCGGGAGAAGTTATTTCTTC
.,.,TRBV14,15,TRBJ1-1,CASSQDVGGRTEAFF,TGTGCCAGCAGCCAAGATGTCGGGGGTCGGACTGAAGCTTTCTTT
.,TRBD1,TRBV2,12,TRBJ1-1,CASTGTVWGAFF,TGTGCCAGCACCGGGACAGTCTGGGGAGCTTTCTTT
.,.,TRBV7-6,13,TRBJ2-3,CASSSRLTDTQYF,TGTGCCAGCAGCTCCCGACTGACAGATACGCAGTATTTT
few,TRBD1,TRBV5-1,15,TRBJ1-6,CASSSFGQGGSPLHF,TGCGCCAGCAGCTCCTTCGGACAGGGAGGCTCACCCCTCCACTTT
few,TRBD2,TRBV19,15,TRBJ2-7,CASSPRDYPTGGQYF,TGTGCCAGTAGTCCCCGGGACTACCCGACGGGAGGGCAGTACTTC
.,TRBD1,TRBV19,19,TRBJ1-2,CASSILYLGQGNTNYGYTF,TGTGCCAGTAGTATTCTATATTTGGGACAGGGGAATACTAACTATGGCTACACCTTC
.,.,TRBV3-1/TRBV3-2,14,TRBJ2-2,CASSLIGGGGELFF,TGTGCCAGCAGCCTCATAGGCGGAGGCGGGGAGCTGTTTTTT
.,TRBD2,TRBV2,15,TRBJ2-3,CASSDRSGGTDTQYF,TGTGCCAGCAGTGATCGAAGCGGGGGCACAGATACGCAGTATTTT
once,.,TRBV30,15,TRBJ2-1,CAWSVPAQVKNEQFF,TGTGCCTGGAGTGTACCCGCACAGGTCAAAAATGAGCAGTTCTTC
.,.,TRBV7-9,12,TRBJ2-3,CASSDRTDTQYF,TGTGCCAGCAGCGACAGGACGGATACGCAGTATTTT
.,TRBD1,TRBV6-5,15,TRBJ1-5,CASSRDSPINQPQHF,TGTGCCAGCAGTCGGGACAGCCCTATTAATCAGCCCCAGCATTTT
.,TRBD1,TRBV6-6,16,TRBJ1-5,CASSYSLTGVNQPQHF,TGTGCCAGCAGTTACTCCCTGACAGGGGTCAATCAGCCCCAGCATTTT
.,TRBD1,TRBV7-9,14,TRBJ1-5,CASSPSDRGQPQHF,TGTGCCAGCAGCCCTTCGGACAGGGGACAGCCCCAGCATTTT
.,TRBD1,TRBV2,16,TRBJ2-3,CASSASGTGHTDTQYF,TGTGCCAGCAGTGCCTCCGGGACAGGTCACACAGATACGCAGTATTTT
.,TRBD1,TRBV10-3,15,TRBJ2-3,CAISDTDRVTDTQYF,TGTGCCATCAGTGACACCGACAGGGTAACAGATACGCAGTATTTT
.,TRBD1,TRBV2,16,TRBJ2-4,CASIKPRGQGGNIQYF,TGTGCCAGCATTAAACCACGAGGACAGGGAGGAAACATTCAGTACTTC
.,TRBD2,TRBV19,17,TRBJ2-2,CASIRGLAPLNTGELFF,TGTGCCAGTATCAGGGGACTAGCGCCGTTGAACACCGGGGAGCTGTTTTTT
.,.,TRBV12-5,13,TRBJ2-5,CASGLAGVGTQYF,TGTGCTAGTGGTTTGGCGGGAGTGGGGACCCAGTACTTC
.,.,TRBV5-1,14,TRBJ2-7,CASSFASATYEQYF,TGCGCCAGCAGCTTCGCTAGCGCGACCTACGAGCAGTACTTC
.,.,TRBV12-1,14,TRBJ2-1,CASSFYVLSNEQFF,TGTGCCAGCAGCTTTTATGTCCTTTCCAATGAGCAGTTCTTC
few,TRBD1,TRBV3-1/TRBV3-2,17,TRBJ1-6,CASSHPPGQGPNSPLHF,TGTGCCAGCAGCCACCCCCCCGGACAGGGGCCGAATTCACCCCTCCACTTT
.,.,TRBV2,16,TRBJ1-1,CASSEVPGIMNTEAFF,TGTGCCAGCAGTGAAGTACCAGGAATCATGAACACTGAAGCTTTCTTT
.,.,TRBV6-5,11,TRBJ2-3,CASRSADTQYF,TGTGCCAGCAGATCAGCAGATACGCAGTATTTT
.,.,TRBV28,14,TRBJ2-7,CASNDGAPSYEQYF,TGTGCCAGCAATGATGGGGCACCTTCATACGAGCAGTACTTC
.,TRBD1,TRBV6-5,14,TRBJ1-6,CASVGQGNNSPLHF,TGTGCCAGCGTTGGACAGGGAAACAATTCACCCCTCCACTTT
once,TRBD1,TRBV5-5,14,TRBJ2-1,CASSLGQGADEQFF,TGTGCCAGCAGCTTGGGACAGGGGGCCGATGAGCAGTTCTTC
.,.,TRBV6-1,20,TRBJ1-5,CASSEAILGGLRDSNQPQHF,TGTGCCAGCAGTGAAGCGATTCTGGGGGGGCTTCGTGATAGCAATCAGCCCCAGCATTTT
.,TRBD2,TRBV5-6,14,TRBJ2-5,CASSLGLALETQYF,TGTGCCAGCAGCTTGGGACTAGCACTAGAGACCCAGTACTTC
.,TRBD2,TRBV20-1,14,TRBJ2-7,CSASPASGSYEQYF,TGCAGTGCTAGTCCCGCTAGCGGGAGCTACGAGCAGTACTTC
once,TRBD1,TRBV12-5,15,TRBJ1-3,CASGPPYRGQDTIYF,TGTGCTAGTGGTCCACCTTACAGGGGGCAGGACACCATATATTTT
.,.,TRBV11-2,13,TRBJ2-7,CASSLGEAYEQYF,TGTGCCAGCAGCTTAGGGGAGGCCTACGAGCAGTACTTC
once,TRBD2,TRBV7-8,14,TRBJ2-7,CASSRSGSSYEQYF,TGTGCCAGCAGCCGCAGCGGGAGCTCCTACGAGCAGTACTTC
.,TRBD1,TRBV7-3,18,TRBJ1-2,CASSLCLREGQGGYGYTF,TGTGCCAGCAGCTTATGTCTTAGAGAGGGACAGGGAGGCTATGGCTACACCTTC
.,TRBD2,TRBV9,16,TRBJ2-5,CASSGLAGGFQETQYF,TGTGCCAGCAGTGGACTAGCGGGAGGGTTCCAAGAGACCCAGTACTTC
.,TRBD1,TRBV4-1,15,TRBJ1-2,CASSQVKGADYGYTF,TGCGCCAGCAGCCAAGTTAAGGGGGCGGACTATGGCTACACCTTC
.,.,TRBV18,12,TRBJ2-4,CASSRAGNIQYF,TGTGCCAGCTCACGGGCAGGAAACATTCAGTACTTC
.,TRBD1,TRBV2,14,TRBJ1-4,CASSRTGGNEKLFF,TGTGCCAGCAGCCGAACAGGGGGAAATGAAAAACTGTTTTTT
.,TRBD1,TRBV14,13,TRBJ2-7,CATGQGSPYEQYF,TGTGCCACCGGACAGGGTTCCCCCTACGAGCAGTACTTC